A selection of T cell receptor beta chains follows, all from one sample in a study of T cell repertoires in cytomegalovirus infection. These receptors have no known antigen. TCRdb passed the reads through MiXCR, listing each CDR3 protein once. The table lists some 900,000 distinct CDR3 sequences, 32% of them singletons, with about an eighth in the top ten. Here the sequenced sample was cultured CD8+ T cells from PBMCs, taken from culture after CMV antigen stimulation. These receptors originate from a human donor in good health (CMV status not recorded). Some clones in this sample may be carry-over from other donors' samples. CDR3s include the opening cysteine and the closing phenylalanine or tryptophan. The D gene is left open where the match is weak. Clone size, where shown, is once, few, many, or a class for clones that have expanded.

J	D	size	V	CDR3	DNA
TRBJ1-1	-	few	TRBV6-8	CASKMTDNTEAFF	TGTGCCAGCAAAATGACAGATAACACTGAAGCTTTCTTT
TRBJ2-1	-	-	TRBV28	CASSQLDTSYNEQFF	TGTGCCAGCAGCCAATTAGATACCTCCTACAATGAGCAGTTCTTC
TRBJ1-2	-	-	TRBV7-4	CASSLKPSRSYTF	TGTGCCAGCAGCTTAAAACCGTCGAGGAGCTACACCTTC
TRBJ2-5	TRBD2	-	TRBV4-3	CANSPLAGAGETQYF	TGCGCCAACAGCCCCCTAGCGGGGGCGGGAGAGACCCAGTACTTC
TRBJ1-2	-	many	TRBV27	CASSFEFSPNYGYTF	TGTGCCAGCAGTTTTGAATTCTCCCCGAACTATGGCTACACCTTC
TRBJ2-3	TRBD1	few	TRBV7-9	CASSPKGQPGADTQYF	TGTGCCAGCAGCCCGAAGGGACAGCCCGGCGCAGATACGCAGTATTTT
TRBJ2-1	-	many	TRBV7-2	CASSLESLSNNEQFF	TGTGCCAGCAGCTTAGAGAGTCTTAGTAACAATGAGCAGTTCTTC
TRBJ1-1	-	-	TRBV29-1	CSVVADNTEAFF	TGCAGCGTTGTGGCAGATAACACTGAAGCTTTCTTT
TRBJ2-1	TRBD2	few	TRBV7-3	CASSYSGGVFAEQFF	TGTGCCAGCAGCTATAGCGGGGGGGTTTTTGCTGAGCAGTTCTTC
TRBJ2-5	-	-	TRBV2	CASSVSGVKETQYF	TGTGCCAGCAGTGTTTCAGGGGTTAAAGAGACCCAGTACTTC
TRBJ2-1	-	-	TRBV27	CASSLSGLNYNEQFF	TGTGCCAGCAGTTTAAGCGGCCTAAACTACAATGAGCAGTTCTTC
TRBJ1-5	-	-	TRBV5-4	CVSSNREINQPQHF	TGTGTCAGCAGTAACAGGGAAATCAATCAGCCCCAGCATTTT
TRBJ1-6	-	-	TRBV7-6	CASSLAGARVSPLHF	TGTGCCAGCAGCTTAGCGGGAGCGAGGGTCTCACCCCTCCACTTT
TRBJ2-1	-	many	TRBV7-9	CASSLAGGHNEQFF	TGTGCCAGCAGCTTAGCGGGGGGGCACAATGAGCAGTTCTTC
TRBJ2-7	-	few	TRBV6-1	CASSYGPFYEQYF	TGTGCCAGCAGTTACGGCCCGTTCTACGAGCAGTACTTC
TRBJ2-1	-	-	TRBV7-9	CASSLTLGQGIRDEQFF	TGTGCCAGCAGCTTAACCCTGGGGCAGGGGATCCGCGATGAGCAGTTCTTC
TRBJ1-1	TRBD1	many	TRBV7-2	CASSLLPGGLNTEAFF	TGTGCCAGCAGCTTACTACCAGGGGGCCTGAACACTGAAGCTTTCTTT
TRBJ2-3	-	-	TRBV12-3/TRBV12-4	CASSLQFGAQYF	TGTGCCAGCAGTCTCCAATTTGGGGCGCAGTATTTT
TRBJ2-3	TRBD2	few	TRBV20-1	CSASSQLAGGLVVTDTQYF	TGCAGTGCTAGTTCCCAACTAGCGGGGGGGCTGGTTGTTACAGATACGCAGTATTTT
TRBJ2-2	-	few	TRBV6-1	CASSEEGLDTGELFF	TGTGCCAGCAGTGAAGAGGGGCTGGACACCGGGGAGCTGTTTTTT
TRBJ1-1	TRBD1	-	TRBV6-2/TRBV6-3	CASTGGPEAFF	TGTGCCAGCACAGGGGGCCCTGAAGCTTTCTTT
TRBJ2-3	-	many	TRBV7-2	CASSLNRGTDTQYF	TGTGCCAGCAGCTTGAACCGGGGCACAGATACGCAGTATTTT
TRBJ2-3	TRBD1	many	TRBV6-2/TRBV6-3	CASSHLRGQGPDTQYF	TGTGCCAGCAGCCACCTGCGGGGACAGGGTCCAGATACGCAGTATTTT
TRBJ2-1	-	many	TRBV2	CASRYRPGHSYNEQFF	TGTGCCAGCAGGTACCGACCGGGACACTCCTACAATGAGCAGTTCTTC
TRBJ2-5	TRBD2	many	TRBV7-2	CASSFRAVAGWETQYF	TGTGCCAGCAGCTTTAGGGCGGTAGCGGGGTGGGAGACCCAGTACTTC
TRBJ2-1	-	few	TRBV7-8	CASSPGPNYYNEQFF	TGTGCCAGCAGCCCTGGACCGAACTACTACAATGAGCAGTTCTTC
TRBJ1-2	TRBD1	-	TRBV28	CASSGTGGRGYTF	TGTGCCAGCAGCGGGACAGGGGGCCGGGGCTACACCTTC
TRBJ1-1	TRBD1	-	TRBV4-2	CASSPGTGRGNTEAFF	TGTGCCAGCAGCCCTGGGACAGGGCGAGGGAACACTGAAGCTTTCTTT
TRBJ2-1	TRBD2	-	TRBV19	CASSHLGGTHEQFF	TGTGCCAGTAGTCACCTCGGGGGGACCCATGAGCAGTTCTTC
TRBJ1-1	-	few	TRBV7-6	CASSPPPWEVVTEAFF	TGTGCCAGCAGCCCCCCCCCCTGGGAAGTGGTCACTGAAGCTTTCTTT
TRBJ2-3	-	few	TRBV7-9	CASSLEPGAGGDTQYF	TGTGCCAGCAGCTTAGAACCGGGGGCTGGCGGCGATACGCAGTATTTT
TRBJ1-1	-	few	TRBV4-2	CASSQPQSRGTEAFF	TGTGCCAGCAGCCAACCACAGAGTAGGGGCACTGAAGCTTTCTTT
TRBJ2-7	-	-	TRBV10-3	CAIRVSYEQYF	TGTGCCATCAGGGTATCCTACGAGCAGTACTTC
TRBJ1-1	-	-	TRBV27	CASSFRGEINTEAFF	TGTGCCAGCAGTTTCCGAGGGGAGATAAACACTGAAGCTTTCTTT
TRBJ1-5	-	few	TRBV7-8	CASSSDGGGSRQPQHF	TGTGCCAGCAGCTCCGACGGGGGGGGGTCGCGTCAGCCCCAGCATTTT
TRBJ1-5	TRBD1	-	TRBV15	CATEGTGGSNQPQHF	TGTGCCACCGAAGGGACAGGGGGTTCCAATCAGCCCCAGCATTTT
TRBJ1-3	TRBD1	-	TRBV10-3	CAISLQGLGNTIYF	TGTGCCATCAGTTTACAGGGGCTTGGAAACACCATATATTTT
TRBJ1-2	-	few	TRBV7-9	CASSLGDRLYGYTF	TGTGCCAGCAGCTTAGGTGACAGGCTCTATGGCTACACCTTC
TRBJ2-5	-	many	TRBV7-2	CASSLVLDYQETQYF	TGTGCCAGCAGCTTAGTTCTGGATTACCAAGAGACCCAGTACTTC
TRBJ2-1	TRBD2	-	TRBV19	CASRGLAAYNEQFF	TGTGCCAGTAGAGGACTAGCGGCTTACAATGAGCAGTTCTTC
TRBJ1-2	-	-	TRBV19	CASSIWEAYGYTF	TGTGCCAGTAGTATCTGGGAGGCCTATGGCTACACCTTC
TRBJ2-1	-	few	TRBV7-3	CASAWSGRNEQFF	TGTGCCAGCGCATGGAGTGGGAGGAATGAGCAGTTCTTC
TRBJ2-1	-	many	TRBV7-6	CASSRSGTGGNEQFF	TGTGCCAGCAGCAGATCCGGGACCGGGGGCAATGAGCAGTTCTTC
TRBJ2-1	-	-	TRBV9	CASSVEGGRDEQFF	TGTGCCAGCAGCGTAGAGGGGGGGCGGGATGAGCAGTTCTTC
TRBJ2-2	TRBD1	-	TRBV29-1	CSIGTGNTGELFF	TGCAGCATCGGGACAGGGAACACCGGGGAGCTGTTTTTT
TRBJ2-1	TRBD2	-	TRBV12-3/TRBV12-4	CALGGSSGGPYNEQFF	TGTGCCCTGGGGGGCTCTAGCGGGGGGCCCTACAATGAGCAGTTCTTC